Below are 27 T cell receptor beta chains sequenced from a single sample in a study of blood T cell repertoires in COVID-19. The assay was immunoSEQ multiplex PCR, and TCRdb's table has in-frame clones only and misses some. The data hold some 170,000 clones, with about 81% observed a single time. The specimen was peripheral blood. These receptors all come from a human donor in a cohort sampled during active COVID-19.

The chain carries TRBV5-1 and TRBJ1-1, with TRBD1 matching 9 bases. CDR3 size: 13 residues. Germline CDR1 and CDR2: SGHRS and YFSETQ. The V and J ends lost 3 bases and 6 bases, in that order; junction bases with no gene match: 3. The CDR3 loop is CASSWDRVAEAFF. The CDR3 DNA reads TGCGCCAGCAGCTGGGACAGGGTGGCTGAAGCTTTCTTT.

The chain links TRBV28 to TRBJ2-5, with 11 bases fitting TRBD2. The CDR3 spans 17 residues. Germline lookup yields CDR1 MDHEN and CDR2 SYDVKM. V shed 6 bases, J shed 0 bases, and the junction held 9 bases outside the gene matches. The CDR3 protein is CASSHSPGLADQETQYF. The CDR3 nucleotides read TGTGCCAGCAGCCACTCCCCGGGACTAGCGGACCAAGAGACCCAGTACTTC.

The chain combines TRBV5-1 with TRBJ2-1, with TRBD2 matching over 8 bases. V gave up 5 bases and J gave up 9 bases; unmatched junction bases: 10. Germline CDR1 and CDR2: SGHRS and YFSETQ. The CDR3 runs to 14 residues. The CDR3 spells CASSSGTRVGEQFF. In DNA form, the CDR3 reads TGCGCCAGCAGTTCCGGGACTAGGGTTGGTGAGCAGTTCTTC.

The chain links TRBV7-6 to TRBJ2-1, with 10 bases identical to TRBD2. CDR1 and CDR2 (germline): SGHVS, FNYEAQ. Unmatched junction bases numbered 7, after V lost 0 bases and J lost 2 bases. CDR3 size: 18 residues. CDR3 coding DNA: TGTGCCAGCAGCTTAGCTCTAGCGGGAGTCTCAGCCTACAATGAGCAGTTCTTC. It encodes CASSLALAGVSAYNEQFF.

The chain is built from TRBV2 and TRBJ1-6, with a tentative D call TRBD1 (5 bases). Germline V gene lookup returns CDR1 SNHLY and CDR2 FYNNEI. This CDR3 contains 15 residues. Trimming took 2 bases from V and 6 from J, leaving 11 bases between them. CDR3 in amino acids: CASSEKAGINSPLHF. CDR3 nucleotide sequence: TGTGCCAGCAGTGAAAAGGCAGGGATTAATTCACCCCTCCACTTT.

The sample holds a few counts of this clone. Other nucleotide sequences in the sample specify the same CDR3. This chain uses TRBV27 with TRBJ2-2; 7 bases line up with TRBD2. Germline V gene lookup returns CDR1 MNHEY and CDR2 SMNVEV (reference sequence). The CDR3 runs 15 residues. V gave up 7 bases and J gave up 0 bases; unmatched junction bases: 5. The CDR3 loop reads CASIPGGANTGELFF. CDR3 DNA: TGTGCCAGCATCCCGGGGGGAGCGAACACCGGGGAGCTGTTTTTT.

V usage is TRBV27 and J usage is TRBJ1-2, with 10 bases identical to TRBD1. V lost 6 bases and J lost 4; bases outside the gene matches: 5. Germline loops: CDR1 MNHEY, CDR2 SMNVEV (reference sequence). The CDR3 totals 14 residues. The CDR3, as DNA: TGTGCCAGCAGCCGGGACAGGGGTGGCTATGGCTACACCTTC. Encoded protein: CASSRDRGGYGYTF.

DNA of the CDR3: TGTGCCAGTAGAAGCGGGGGGGCCGGCACAGATACGCAGTATTTT. It translates to CASRSGGAGTDTQYF. V gene TRBV19 combines with J gene TRBJ2-3; 10 positions match TRBD2. Germline V gives CDR1 LNHDA, CDR2 SQIVND (reference sequence). This CDR3 has 15 amino acids. J lost 1 base, V lost 6 bases, and 4 bases had no gene match.

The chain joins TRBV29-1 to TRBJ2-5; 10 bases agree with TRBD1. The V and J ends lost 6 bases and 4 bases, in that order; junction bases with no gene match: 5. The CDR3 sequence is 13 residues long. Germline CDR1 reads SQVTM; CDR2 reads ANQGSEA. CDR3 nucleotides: TGCAGCGTGGGGACAGGGGTGCGAGAGACCCAGTACTTC. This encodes CSVGTGVRETQYF.

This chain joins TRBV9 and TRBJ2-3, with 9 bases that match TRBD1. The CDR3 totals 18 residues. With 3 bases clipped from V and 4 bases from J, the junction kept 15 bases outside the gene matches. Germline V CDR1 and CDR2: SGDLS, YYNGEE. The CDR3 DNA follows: TGTGCCAGCAGCGCGGATAGAGACAGGGGGTGGAAGGCAGATACGCAGTATTTT. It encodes CASSADRDRGWKADTQYF.

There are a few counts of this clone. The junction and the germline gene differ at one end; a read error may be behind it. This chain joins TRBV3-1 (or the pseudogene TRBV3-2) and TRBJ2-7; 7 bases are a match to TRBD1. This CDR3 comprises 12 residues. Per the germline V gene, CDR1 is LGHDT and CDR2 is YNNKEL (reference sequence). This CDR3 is CASSQSRDSCFF. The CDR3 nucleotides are TGTGCCAGCAGCCAGAGTCGGGACAGCTGCTTCTTC.

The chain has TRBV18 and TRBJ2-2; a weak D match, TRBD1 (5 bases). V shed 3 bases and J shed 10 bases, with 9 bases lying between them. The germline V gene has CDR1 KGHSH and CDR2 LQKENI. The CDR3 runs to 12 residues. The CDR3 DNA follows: TGTGCCAGCTCACCTGGGGCCCTGGAGCTGTTTTTT. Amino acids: CASSPGALELFF.

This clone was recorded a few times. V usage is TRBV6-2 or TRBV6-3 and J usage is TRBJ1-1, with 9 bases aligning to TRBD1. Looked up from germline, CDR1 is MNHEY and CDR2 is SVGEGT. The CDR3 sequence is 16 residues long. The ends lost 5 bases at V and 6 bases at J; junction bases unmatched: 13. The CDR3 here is CASSPWGDRALAEAFF. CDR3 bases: TGTGCCAGCAGTCCCTGGGGGGACAGGGCTCTCGCTGAAGCTTTCTTT.

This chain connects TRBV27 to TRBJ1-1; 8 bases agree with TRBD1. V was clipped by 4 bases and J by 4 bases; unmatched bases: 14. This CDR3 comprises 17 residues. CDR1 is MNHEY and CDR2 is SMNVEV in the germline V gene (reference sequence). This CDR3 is CASSSQTGAVLGTEAFF. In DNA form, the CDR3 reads TGTGCCAGCAGTTCCCAGACAGGGGCAGTGTTGGGCACTGAAGCTTTCTTT.

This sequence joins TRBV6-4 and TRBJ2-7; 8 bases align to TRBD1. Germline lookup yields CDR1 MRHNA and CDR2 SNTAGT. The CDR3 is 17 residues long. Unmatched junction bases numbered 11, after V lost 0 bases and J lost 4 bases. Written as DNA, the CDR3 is TGTGCCAGCAGTGACTCGTCAGGCGACAGGGGCATTTACGAGCAGTACTTC. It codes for CASSDSSGDRGIYEQYF.

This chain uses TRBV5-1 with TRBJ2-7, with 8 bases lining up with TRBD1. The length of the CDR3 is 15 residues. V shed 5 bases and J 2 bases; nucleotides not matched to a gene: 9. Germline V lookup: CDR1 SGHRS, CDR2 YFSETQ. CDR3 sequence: CASRSRDRRAYEQYF. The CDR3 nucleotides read TGCGCCAGCAGGTCCCGGGACAGGAGAGCCTACGAGCAGTACTTC.

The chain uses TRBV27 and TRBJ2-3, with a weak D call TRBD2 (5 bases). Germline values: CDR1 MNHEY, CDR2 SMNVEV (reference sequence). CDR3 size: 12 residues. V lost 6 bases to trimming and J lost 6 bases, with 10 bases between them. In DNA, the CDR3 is TGTGCCAGCAGGGAGAGAGGGGATACGCAGTATTTT. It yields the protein CASRERGDTQYF.

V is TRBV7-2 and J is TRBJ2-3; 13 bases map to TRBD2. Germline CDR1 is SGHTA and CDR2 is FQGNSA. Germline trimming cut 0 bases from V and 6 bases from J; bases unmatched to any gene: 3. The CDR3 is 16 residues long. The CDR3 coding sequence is TGTGCCAGCAGCTTAGCCGGACTAGCGGGAGTGGATACGCAGTATTTT. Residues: CASSLAGLAGVDTQYF.

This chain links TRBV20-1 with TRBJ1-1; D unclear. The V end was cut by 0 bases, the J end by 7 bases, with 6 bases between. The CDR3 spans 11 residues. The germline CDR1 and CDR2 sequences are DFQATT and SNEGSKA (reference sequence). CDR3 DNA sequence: TGCAGTGCTAGAGATATCAGTGAAGCTTTCTTT. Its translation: CSARDISEAFF.

CDR3 amino acids: CATRPGGRNTEAFF. DNA for the CDR3: TGTGCCACCAGACCAGGGGGCAGGAACACTGAAGCTTTCTTT. The chain links TRBV24-1 to TRBJ1-1; 8 positions agree with TRBD1. CDR3 length: 14 residues. Germline V CDR1 and CDR2: KGHDR, SFDVKD. V gave up 7 bases and J gave up 1 base; unmatched junction bases: 4.

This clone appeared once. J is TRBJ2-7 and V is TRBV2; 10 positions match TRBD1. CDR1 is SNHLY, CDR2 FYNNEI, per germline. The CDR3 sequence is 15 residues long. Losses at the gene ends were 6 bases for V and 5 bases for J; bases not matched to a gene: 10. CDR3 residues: CASSETGGPTDEQYF. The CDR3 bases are TGTGCCAGCAGCGAGACAGGGGGCCCCACGGACGAGCAGTACTTC.

The CDR3 coding sequence is TGCAGCGCCCCTGGGGGGGGCGGCTATGGCTACACCTTC. Protein: CSAPGGGGYGYTF. V usage is TRBV29-1 and J usage is TRBJ1-2; TRBD1 is a possible D gene (6 bases). Germline CDR1 reads SQVTM; CDR2 reads ANQGSEA. The germline V and J ends were trimmed by 7 bases and 4 bases, with 16 bases remaining between them. There are 13 residues in the CDR3.

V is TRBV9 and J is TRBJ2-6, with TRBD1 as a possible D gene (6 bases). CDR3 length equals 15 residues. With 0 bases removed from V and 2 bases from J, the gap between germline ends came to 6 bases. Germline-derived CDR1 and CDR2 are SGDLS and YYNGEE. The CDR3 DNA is TGTGCCAGCAGCGTAGCAGGGGCTGGGGCCAACGTCCTGACTTTC. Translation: CASSVAGAGANVLTF.

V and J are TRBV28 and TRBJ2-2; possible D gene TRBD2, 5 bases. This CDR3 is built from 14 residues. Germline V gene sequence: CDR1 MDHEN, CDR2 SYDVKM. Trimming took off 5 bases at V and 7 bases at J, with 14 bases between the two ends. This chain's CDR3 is CASSPDPRDGELFF. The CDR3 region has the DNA TGTGCCAGCAGTCCGGACCCCCGGGACGGGGAGCTGTTTTTT. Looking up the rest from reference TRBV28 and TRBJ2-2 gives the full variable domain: DVKVTQSSRYLVKRTGEKVFLECVQDMDHENMFWYRQDPGLGLRLIYFSYDVKMKEKGDIPEGYSVSREKKERFSLILESASTNQTSMYLCASSPDPRDGELFFGEGSRLTVL.

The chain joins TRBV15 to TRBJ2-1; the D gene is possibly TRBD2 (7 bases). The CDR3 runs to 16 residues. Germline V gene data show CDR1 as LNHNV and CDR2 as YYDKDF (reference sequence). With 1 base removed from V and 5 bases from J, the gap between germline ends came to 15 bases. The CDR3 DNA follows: TGTGCCACCAGCAGAGGGGATGGGGGGGCCCACAATGAGCAGTTCTTC. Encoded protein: CATSRGDGGAHNEQFF. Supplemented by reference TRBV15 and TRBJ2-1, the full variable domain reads DAMVIQNPRYQVTQFGKPVTLSCSQTLNHNVMYWYQQKSSQAPKLLFHYYDKDFNNEADTPDNFQSRRPNTSFCFLDIRSPGLGDTAMYLCATSRGDGGAHNEQFFGPGTRLTVL.

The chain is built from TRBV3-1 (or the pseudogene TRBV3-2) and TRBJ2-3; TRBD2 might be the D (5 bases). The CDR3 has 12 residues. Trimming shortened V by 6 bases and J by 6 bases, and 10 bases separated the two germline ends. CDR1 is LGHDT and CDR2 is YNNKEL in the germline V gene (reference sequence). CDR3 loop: CASRAPGDTQYF. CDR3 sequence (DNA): TGTGCCAGCAGAGCACCGGGGGATACGCAGTATTTT.

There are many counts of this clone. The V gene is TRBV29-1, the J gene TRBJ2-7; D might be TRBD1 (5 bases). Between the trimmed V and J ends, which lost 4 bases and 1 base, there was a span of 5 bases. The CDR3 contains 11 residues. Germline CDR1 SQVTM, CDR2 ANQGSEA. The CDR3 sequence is CSVAGSYEQYF. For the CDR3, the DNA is TGCAGCGTTGCAGGGTCCTACGAGCAGTACTTC.